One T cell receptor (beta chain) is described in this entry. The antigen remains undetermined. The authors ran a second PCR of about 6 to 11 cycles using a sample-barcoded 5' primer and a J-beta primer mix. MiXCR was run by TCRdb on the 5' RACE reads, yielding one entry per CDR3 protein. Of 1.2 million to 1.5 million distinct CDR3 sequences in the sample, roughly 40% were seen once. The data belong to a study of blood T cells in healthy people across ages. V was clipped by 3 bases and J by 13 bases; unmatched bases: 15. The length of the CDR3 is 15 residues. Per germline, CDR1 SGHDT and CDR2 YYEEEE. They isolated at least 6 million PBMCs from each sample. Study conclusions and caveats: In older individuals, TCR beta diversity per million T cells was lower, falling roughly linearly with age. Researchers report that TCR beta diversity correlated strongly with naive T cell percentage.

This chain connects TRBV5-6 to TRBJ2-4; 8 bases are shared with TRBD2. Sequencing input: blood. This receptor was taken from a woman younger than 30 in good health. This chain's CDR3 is CASSSGGTGSDTQYF. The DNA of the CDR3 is TGTGCCAGCAGCTCGGGGGGGACTGGATCGGACACCCAGTACTTC.